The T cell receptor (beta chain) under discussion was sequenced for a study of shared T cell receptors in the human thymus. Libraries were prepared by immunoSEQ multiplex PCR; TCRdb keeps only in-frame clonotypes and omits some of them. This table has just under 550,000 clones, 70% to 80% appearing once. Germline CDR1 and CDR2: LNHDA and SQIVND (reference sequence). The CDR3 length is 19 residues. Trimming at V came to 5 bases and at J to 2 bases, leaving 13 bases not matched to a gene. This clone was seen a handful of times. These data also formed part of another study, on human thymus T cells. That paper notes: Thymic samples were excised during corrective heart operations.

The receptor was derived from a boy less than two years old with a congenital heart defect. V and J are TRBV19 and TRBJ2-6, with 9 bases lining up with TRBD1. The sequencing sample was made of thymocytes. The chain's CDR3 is CASSSPVGQGFPGANVLTF. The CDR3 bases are TGTGCCAGTAGTTCCCCAGTAGGACAGGGGTTCCCTGGGGCCAACGTCCTGACTTTC.